The 32 T cell receptor beta chains below were found in one sample sequenced in a study of blood T cell repertoires in COVID-19. Method: immunoSEQ multiplex PCR; TCRdb's copy keeps in-frame clones and lacks some. The table records some 250,000 clones, around 80% of them present only once. The sample was peripheral blood. These receptors were taken from a man aged 40-50 years with acute or convalescent COVID-19.

J is TRBJ2-2 and V is TRBV11-2; 10 positions agree with TRBD2. V shed 5 bases and J 3 bases; nucleotides not matched to a gene: 6. Germline CDR1 reads SGHAT; CDR2 reads FQNNGV. The CDR3 length is 16 residues. CDR3 DNA: TGTGCCAGCAGCCATTCTAGCGGGAGTGACACCGGGGAGCTGTTTTTT. Amino acid sequence: CASSHSSGSDTGELFF.

This clone showed up just once. The gene calls are TRBV4-3 and TRBJ2-3; 10 nucleotides line up with TRBD2. Germline lookup yields CDR1 LGHNA and CDR2 YSLEER. Losses at the gene ends were 0 bases for V and 1 base for J; bases not matched to a gene: 4. This CDR3 has 17 amino acids. The CDR3 protein is CASSQEWLAGGTDTQYF. CDR3 coding DNA: TGCGCCAGCAGCCAAGAATGGCTAGCGGGAGGCACAGATACGCAGTATTTT.

V usage is TRBV7-3 and J usage is TRBJ2-3, with D unclear. The germline gives CDR1 SGHTA, CDR2 FQGTGA. The germline V and J ends were trimmed by 2 bases and 1 base, with 10 bases remaining between them. This CDR3 comprises 15 residues. CDR3 bases: TGTGCCAGCAGCTTAGGGCAGACCGGCACAGATACGCAGTATTTT. It yields the protein CASSLGQTGTDTQYF.

This clone was picked up a small number of times. CDR3 nucleotide sequence: TGTGCCAGCAGTGACCTGGGAGATTCACCCCTCCACTTT. Its protein is CASSDLGDSPLHF. The chain carries TRBV6-1 and TRBJ1-6; D gene uncertain. Germline V gene data show CDR1 as MNHNS and CDR2 as SASEGT. The V end was cut by 3 bases, the J end by 8 bases, with 8 bases between. This CDR3 comprises 13 residues.

As DNA, the CDR3 is TGTGCCACCAAGGAGTTAGGGACAAAGAACAATGAGCAGTTCTTC. This sequence encodes CATKELGTKNNEQFF. This chain connects TRBV6-5 to TRBJ2-1, with a weak D call TRBD1 (6 bases). The germline V gene encodes CDR1 MNHEY and CDR2 SVGAGI. There are 15 residues in the CDR3. V was cut by 10 bases and J by 5 bases, with 21 bases left in between.

The chain carries TRBV19 and TRBJ2-3, with D perhaps matching TRBD2 (5 bases). V dropped 5 bases and J dropped 1 base, with 10 bases sitting between them. The length of the CDR3 is 14 residues. Germline V lookup: CDR1 LNHDA, CDR2 SQIVND (reference sequence). CDR3 region: CASSHGIGTDTQYF. As DNA, the CDR3 is TGTGCCAGTAGTCACGGGATCGGCACAGATACGCAGTATTTT.

The chain employs TRBV7-2 and TRBJ1-5, with TRBD1 matching 9 bases. The CDR3 is 15 amino acids. Germline V lookup: CDR1 SGHTA, CDR2 FQGNSA. With V trimmed by 8 bases and J by 1 base, 6 bases remained unmatched. The CDR3 loop is CASGTGGLSNQPQHF. CDR3 bases: TGTGCCAGCGGCACAGGGGGCTTAAGCAATCAGCCCCAGCATTTT.

V usage is TRBV3-1 (or the pseudogene TRBV3-2) and J usage is TRBJ2-1; D perhaps matches TRBD2 (5 bases). Trimming removed 0 bases at V and 7 bases at J, with 10 bases between. Germline assignment: CDR1 LGHDT and CDR2 YNNKEL (reference sequence). The CDR3 is 14 residues long. CDR3 in amino acids: CASSQELARNEQFF. The CDR3 nucleotides read TGTGCCAGCAGCCAAGAGCTAGCCCGGAATGAGCAGTTCTTC.

The V and J genes are TRBV5-1 and TRBJ2-2, with 7 bases that match TRBD1. The trim removed 8 bases at V and 3 bases at J, leaving 7 bases unmatched. The CDR3 is 14 residues long. The V gene's germline CDR1 is SGHRS and CDR2 YFSETQ. The chain's CDR3 is CASRSTGDTGELFF. The CDR3 DNA reads as TGCGCCAGTCGCAGTACAGGGGACACCGGGGAGCTGTTTTTT.

The chain links TRBV3-1 (or the pseudogene TRBV3-2) to TRBJ2-7; 10 bases are a match to TRBD1. Germline assignment: CDR1 LGHDT and CDR2 YNNKEL (reference sequence). The CDR3 extends over 15 amino acids. J lost 5 bases, V lost 2 bases, and 6 bases had no gene match. In DNA, the CDR3 is TGTGCCAGCAGCCAACCCGGGACAGGGGTTGACGAGCAGTACTTC. Translating it yields CASSQPGTGVDEQYF.

Notes on this clone: The DNA is left out, because the CDR3 cannot be placed on it with certainty; the CDR3 is given as TCRdb lists it. The chain recombines TRBV1 with TRBJ2-7; the table gives TRBD2 as D, unverified against the DNA. TRBV1 is reported as a pseudogene. The CDR3 is made up of 17 amino acids, end residues included. CDR3 protein: CTSRFGGGSSIGYEQYF.

V is TRBV7-9 and J is TRBJ1-1; TRBD1 might be the D (6 bases). The V gene lost 6 bases and the J gene lost 6 bases, with 17 bases spanning the gap. This CDR3 region has 14 residues. CDR1 and CDR2 from the germline V gene are SEHNR and FQNEAQ (reference sequence). CDR3 bases: TGTGCCAGCAGTCCCGCCGGGGGGGCGGCTGAAGCTTTCTTT. It yields the protein CASSPAGGAAEAFF.

CDR3 residues: CASSLQGSGSHNEQFF. For the CDR3, the DNA is TGTGCCAGTAGTCTCCAAGGTAGCGGGAGCCACAATGAGCAGTTCTTC. The V gene is TRBV19, the J gene TRBJ2-1, with 9 bases matching TRBD2. V was clipped by 5 bases and J by 5 bases; unmatched bases: 10. This CDR3 is built from 16 residues. Germline lookup yields CDR1 LNHDA and CDR2 SQIVND (reference sequence).

The table lists this clone with a few counts. J is TRBJ2-3 and V is TRBV2; weak D call: TRBD2 (5 bases). Germline-derived CDR1 and CDR2 are SNHLY and FYNNEI. The germline V and J ends were trimmed by 2 bases and 8 bases, with 8 bases remaining between them. The CDR3 covers 12 residues. CDR3 bases: TGTGCCAGCAGTGAAAGGGAGCGTACGCAGTATTTT. As protein: CASSERERTQYF.

In its sample, this clone was seen a few times. The J gene is TRBJ1-1, the V gene TRBV19; 7 nucleotides line up with TRBD1. With 8 bases clipped from V and 6 bases from J, the junction kept 12 bases outside the gene matches. CDR3 length: 14 residues. CDR1 is LNHDA, CDR2 SQIVND, per germline (reference sequence). CDR3 bases: TGTGCCAGTCGTCCCATACAGGGGCTGGCTGAAGCTTTCTTT. It translates to CASRPIQGLAEAFF.

The genes are TRBV15 and TRBJ2-7; D is ambiguous. Trimming stripped 7 bases from V and 4 bases from J, with 17 bases between. Per germline, CDR1 LNHNV and CDR2 YYDKDF (reference sequence). The CDR3 runs to 14 residues. The CDR3 nucleotides read TGTGCCACCACCACCCCGCGGCTACCGTACGAGCAGTACTTC. Translation gives CATTTPRLPYEQYF.

The rearrangement links TRBV4-3 to TRBJ2-7, with D perhaps matching TRBD1 (6 bases). The CDR3 is made up of 16 amino acids. Germline values: CDR1 LGHNA, CDR2 YSLEER. V was clipped by 3 bases and J by 2 bases, with 17 bases between them. CDR3 DNA: TGCGCCAGCAGCCAGACGGACAGCCACGAGGCCTACGAGCAGTACTTC. Amino acids: CASSQTDSHEAYEQYF.

The chain combines TRBV12-5 with TRBJ2-3, with a possible D match to TRBD2 (6 bases). From germline, CDR1 is LGHNT and CDR2 FRNRAP. CDR3 length: 14 amino acids. Trimming pared 7 bases from V and 2 bases from J, leaving 13 bases between. The CDR3 is CASAPDYITDTQYF. The CDR3, as DNA: TGTGCTAGTGCCCCGGACTATATCACAGATACGCAGTATTTT. The full variable domain, rest sourced from reference TRBV12-5 and TRBJ2-3, is DARVTQTPRHKVTEMGQEVTMRCQPILGHNTVFWYRQTMMQGLELLAYFRNRAPLDDSGMPKDRFSAEMPDATLATLKIQPSEPRDSAVYFCASAPDYITDTQYFGPGTRLTVL.

The chain is built from TRBV10-2 and TRBJ2-1; TRBD1 agrees at 11 bases. With V trimmed by 6 bases and J by 5 bases, 9 bases remained unmatched. This CDR3 has 16 residues. From germline, CDR1 is WSHSY and CDR2 SAAADI. CDR3 bases: TGCGCCAGCAGACTCCCCGGGACAGGGGGGAACAATGAGCAGTTCTTC. Its protein product is CASRLPGTGGNNEQFF.

The chain couples TRBV5-6 to TRBJ1-3; possibly TRBD1 for D (6 bases). Trimming cost V 6 bases and J 0 bases, with 16 bases left between them. Germline CDR1 SGHDT, CDR2 YYEEEE. There are 16 residues in the CDR3. The CDR3 here is CASTRDTTNSGNTIYF. The CDR3 DNA is TGTGCCAGCACCCGGGACACCACTAACTCTGGAAACACCATATATTTT.

V is TRBV19 and J is TRBJ1-4, with 9 bases matching TRBD1. The CDR3 runs 13 residues. V shed 6 bases and J 10 bases; nucleotides not matched to a gene: 6. The germline CDR1 and CDR2 sequences are LNHDA and SQIVND (reference sequence). The CDR3 nucleotides are TGTGCCAGTAGGACAGGGGGAGGCGGAAAACTGTTTTTT. Protein product: CASRTGGGGKLFF.

V is TRBV5-4 and J is TRBJ2-3; D is undetermined. Germline V gives CDR1 SGHNT, CDR2 YYREEE (reference sequence). The CDR3 covers 15 residues. The V gene lost 1 base and the J gene lost 0 bases, with 9 bases spanning the gap. CDR3 bases: TGTGCCAGCAGCTTGTGGCAGACTAGCACAGATACGCAGTATTTT. This codes for CASSLWQTSTDTQYF.

The rearrangement uses TRBV28 and TRBJ1-2, with D tentatively TRBD1 (6 bases). This CDR3 has 12 amino acids. Trimming left V 9 bases short and J 4 bases short, with 12 bases between. Germline lookup yields CDR1 MDHEN and CDR2 SYDVKM. As DNA, the CDR3 is TGTGCCAGTCGCAGGGGTAGCTATGGCTACACCTTC. Its translation is CASRRGSYGYTF.

The V and J genes are TRBV19 and TRBJ1-5, with 7 bases matching TRBD1. The CDR3 loop spans 15 amino acids. V was clipped by 7 bases and J by 0 bases; unmatched bases: 6. Germline V gene lookup returns CDR1 LNHDA and CDR2 SQIVND (reference sequence). In DNA, the CDR3 is TGTGCCAGTAAAATCCAGGGGGGTAGCAATCAGCCCCAGCATTTT. Residues: CASKIQGGSNQPQHF. The full variable domain, with the rest looked up from reference TRBV19 and TRBJ1-5, is DGGITQSPKYLFRKEGQNVTLSCEQNLNHDAMYWYRQDPGQGLRLIYYSQIVNDFQKGDIAEGYSVSREKKESFPLTVTSAQKNPTAFYLCASKIQGGSNQPQHFGDGTRLSIL.

V and J are TRBV10-3 and TRBJ2-7; 7 bases fit TRBD2. The CDR3 spans 14 residues. In germline, CDR1 is ENHRY, CDR2 SYGVKD. With 11 bases clipped from V and 5 bases from J, the junction kept 15 bases outside the gene matches. The chain's CDR3 is CASENSGEGNEQYF. CDR3 DNA: TGTGCCTCCGAGAACTCCGGGGAGGGCAACGAGCAGTACTTC.

The CDR3 DNA is TGCGCCAGCGGGGCGGGGCCTAGCGACGAGCAGTTCTTC. Protein sequence: CASGAGPSDEQFF. The J gene is TRBJ2-1, the V gene TRBV5-1; the D gene is possibly TRBD2 (6 bases). This CDR3 spans 13 amino acids. Trimming removed 7 bases at V and 10 bases at J, with 18 bases between. Germline CDR1 and CDR2: SGHRS and YFSETQ.

V usage is TRBV5-1 and J usage is TRBJ2-1, with D hard to call. This CDR3 is built from 11 residues. The V gene's germline CDR1 is SGHRS and CDR2 YFSETQ. The V end was cut by 4 bases, the J end by 8 bases, with 7 bases between. DNA for the CDR3: TGCGCCAGCAGCCCCTCGGATGAGCAGTTCTTC. Translating it yields CASSPSDEQFF.

The chain uses TRBV5-4 and TRBJ2-5, with 7 bases that match TRBD1. CDR1 is SGHNT, CDR2 YYREEE, per germline (reference sequence). The CDR3 has 14 amino acids. J gave up 4 bases and V 2 bases, and 5 bases lay outside the gene matches. The CDR3 loop is CASSFLTGTETQYF. The CDR3 DNA reads as TGTGCCAGCAGCTTTTTGACAGGGACAGAGACCCAGTACTTC.

The V and J genes are TRBV7-2 and TRBJ1-2, with D possibly TRBD1 on 6 matching bases. Germline V gene sequence: CDR1 SGHTA, CDR2 FQGNSA. The CDR3 loop spans 13 amino acids. Trimming shortened V by 4 bases and J by 4 bases, and 10 bases separated the two germline ends. The CDR3 here is CASSWGGLYGYTF. Here the CDR3 DNA reads TGTGCCAGCAGCTGGGGGGGGCTCTATGGCTACACCTTC.

The chain combines TRBV28 with TRBJ2-1, with 8 bases matching TRBD2. CDR3 length: 16 amino acids. Looked up from germline, CDR1 is MDHEN and CDR2 is SYDVKM. The junction had 7 bases not matched to a gene; V was cut back by 1 base and J by 5 bases. DNA for the CDR3: TGTGCCAGCAGTTTATTGGCAGCGGGAGCACACAATGAGCAGTTCTTC. This encodes CASSLLAAGAHNEQFF.

This chain connects TRBV3-1 (or the pseudogene TRBV3-2) to TRBJ1-1; TRBD1 agrees at 8 bases. CDR3 length: 16 residues. The germline CDR1 and CDR2 sequences are LGHDT and YNNKEL (reference sequence). Losses at the gene ends were 0 bases for V and 10 bases for J; bases not matched to a gene: 13. CDR3 sequence (DNA): TGTGCCAGCAGCCAAGATCTAGGACAGGGCCCCCCCGGAGCTTTCTTT. Residues: CASSQDLGQGPPGAFF.

The chain employs TRBV19 and TRBJ2-1; 7 bases fit TRBD2. The ends lost 7 bases at V and 1 base at J; junction bases unmatched: 10. The CDR3 runs 16 residues. Germline CDR1 and CDR2: LNHDA and SQIVND (reference sequence). CDR3 DNA sequence: TGTGCCAGTACCATGGAGTCTAGCGGATCCTACAATGAGCAGTTCTTC. Amino acid sequence: CASTMESSGSYNEQFF.